This T cell receptor beta chain was found in a study of T-cell memory formation after mild COVID-19. Ten or more counts support this clonotype. What it binds is unknown. Each CDR3 protein is one row after TCRdb ran MiXCR on the 5' RACE reads. The sample records some 57,000 distinct CDR3 sequences, 9.5% to 15% being singletons. Trimming took 2 bases from V and 5 from J, leaving 13 bases between them. From germline, CDR1 is SGHRS and CDR2 YFSETQ. The CDR3 contains 14 residues. Study conclusions and caveats: A second wave of clones peaked on day 37, and their SARS-CoV-2 specificity went unconfirmed.

This receptor was obtained from a young man who had mild COVID-19 (a few samples of this study predate the infection). Cell type and time point are not known. The specimen sequenced was PBMCs or a T cell subset sorted from them (not recorded which). The chain combines TRBV5-1 with TRBJ2-5, with D unclear. This CDR3 is CASSFSYIGETQYF. The CDR3 DNA reads TGCGCCAGCAGCTTTTCCTACATAGGGGAGACCCAGTACTTC.